Below, 32 T cell receptor beta chains from the same sample are listed, as sequenced in a study of spatial heterogeneity in lung cancer. In TCRdb, the 5' RACE reads were re-called with MiXCR into one record per CDR3 protein. The data show more than 65,000 distinct CDR3 sequences, 7% to 9% seen once. As to time point: sample taken at primary tumor resection. The specimen comprised PBMCs, sampled at surgery. These receptors were taken from a male donor with early-stage non-small cell lung cancer.

The V and J genes are TRBV6-5 and TRBJ1-1; D gene ambiguous. V dropped 6 bases and J dropped 0 bases, with 11 bases sitting between them. This CDR3 has 14 residues. Germline V gives CDR1 MNHEY, CDR2 SVGAGI. CDR3 coding DNA: TGTGCCAGCAGCCCGGACGGGTTGAACACTGAAGCTTTCTTT. Translated, it gives CASSPDGLNTEAFF.

This clonotype was counted ten times or more. In DNA form, the CDR3 reads TGTGCCAGCAAAGGGACAATGGATTCACCCCTCCACTTT. It translates to CASKGTMDSPLHF. This sequence joins TRBV2 and TRBJ1-6, with D possibly being TRBD1 (6 bases). Per the germline V gene, CDR1 is SNHLY and CDR2 is FYNNEI. This CDR3 has 13 residues. The V gene lost 7 bases and the J gene lost 8 bases, with 12 bases spanning the gap.

This clonotype came up many times. This sequence joins TRBV20-1 and TRBJ1-2; D ambiguous. V lost 1 base and J 8 bases, leaving 14 bases between the germline ends. The CDR3 covers 13 residues. Germline V gene data show CDR1 as DFQATT and CDR2 as SNEGSKA (reference sequence). The CDR3 reads CSARAPNFEGYTF. CDR3 DNA: TGCAGTGCTAGAGCCCCCAACTTTGAGGGCTACACCTTC.

This clonotype was counted ten times or more. The V call is TRBV6-2 or TRBV6-3, the J call TRBJ2-7; the D is unclear. Germline V CDR1 and CDR2: MNHEY, SVGEGT. The CDR3 is 15 amino acids. V was cut by 2 bases and J by 0 bases, with 11 bases left in between. The CDR3 bases are TGTGCCAGCAGTTACGAATATAAGCTCTCCTACGAGCAGTACTTC. Translating gives CASSYEYKLSYEQYF.

In this sample, this clonotype turned up many times. This chain uses TRBV4-1 with TRBJ2-7; 8 nucleotides line up with TRBD2. Per the germline V gene, CDR1 is MGHRA and CDR2 is YSYEKL. The CDR3 totals 13 residues. Trimming took 4 bases from V and 6 from J; bases not matched to a gene: 5. The CDR3 spells CASSLGLGGEQYF. The CDR3 DNA sequence: TGCGCCAGCAGCCTGGGACTAGGGGGCGAGCAGTACTTC.

This clonotype was seen at least ten times. The chain joins TRBV28 to TRBJ2-7; 7 nucleotides align to TRBD2. The CDR3 has 12 amino acids. CDR1 and CDR2 from the germline V gene are MDHEN and SYDVKM. Trimming cost V 9 bases and J 8 bases; bases outside gene matches: 10. This CDR3 is CASSSRGVKQYF. The CDR3 nucleotides are TGTGCCAGTTCTTCTCGGGGGGTTAAGCAGTACTTC.

This clonotype has a single count. V and J are TRBV12-3 or TRBV12-4 and TRBJ2-1; TRBD2 agrees at 11 bases. Unmatched junction bases numbered 7, after V lost 6 bases and J lost 6 bases. The length of the CDR3 is 15 residues. CDR3 nucleotides: TGTGCCAGCAGGGTAGCGGGAGGGCCTTCCAATGAGCAGTTCTTC. Translation gives CASRVAGGPSNEQFF.

Many counts were recorded for this clonotype. The chain employs TRBV20-1 and TRBJ2-2; D is possibly TRBD1 (6 bases). V was shortened by 6 bases and J by 3 bases, with 17 bases between the two germline ends. Germline V lookup: CDR1 DFQATT, CDR2 SNEGSKA (reference sequence). CDR3 size: 15 residues. The CDR3, as DNA: TGCAGTGCCCCAACAGGGCGTGGGGACACCGGGGAGCTGTTTTTT. Its protein product is CSAPTGRGDTGELFF.

The table lists this clonotype with a few counts. The J gene is TRBJ2-5, the V gene TRBV20-1, with 9 bases fitting TRBD2. This CDR3 is built from 14 residues. J gave up 4 bases and V 3 bases, and 6 bases lay outside the gene matches. Germline CDR1 reads DFQATT; CDR2 reads SNEGSKA (reference sequence). The chain's CDR3 is CSARDLAGLETQYF. CDR3 bases: TGCAGTGCTAGGGATCTAGCGGGATTAGAGACCCAGTACTTC.

This clonotype was detected many times. The chain joins TRBV5-1 to TRBJ2-6; D call uncertain. CDR1 and CDR2 from the germline V gene are SGHRS and YFSETQ. V lost 3 bases and J lost 1, with 5 bases in between. The CDR3 covers 14 residues. DNA for the CDR3: TGCGCCAGCAGCTACGAGTCTGGGGCCAACGTCCTGACTTTC. It encodes CASSYESGANVLTF.

Many counts were recorded for this clonotype. The gene calls are TRBV7-9 and TRBJ1-4; D is uncertain. This CDR3 spans 12 amino acids. The V end was cut by 2 bases, the J end by 8 bases, with 6 bases between. Germline CDR1 is SEHNR and CDR2 is FQNEAQ (reference sequence). The CDR3 DNA reads TGTGCCAGCAGCTTAAAGGGCGAAAAACTGTTTTTT. Encoded protein: CASSLKGEKLFF.

There are many counts of this clonotype. The rearrangement joins TRBV6-2 or TRBV6-3 to TRBJ1-5; 9 bases agree with TRBD1. The CDR3 is 14 residues long. The germline CDR1 and CDR2 sequences are MNHEY and SVGEGT. Trimming took 6 bases from V and 7 from J; bases not matched to a gene: 7. CDR3: CASRMGQGGQPQHF. CDR3 DNA: TGTGCCAGCAGAATGGGACAGGGAGGACAGCCCCAGCATTTT.

This clonotype was detected many times. This chain uses TRBV11-2 with TRBJ1-6; D is unclear. The CDR3 loop spans 13 amino acids. Trimming took 4 bases from V and 7 from J, leaving 8 bases between them. CDR1 and CDR2 from the germline V gene are SGHAT and FQNNGV. The CDR3 DNA is TGTGCCAGCAGCTCCGTACGGAATTCACCCCTCCACTTT. Amino acids: CASSSVRNSPLHF.

This clonotype was picked up a small number of times. The chain is built from TRBV5-4 and TRBJ2-7; tentatively, D is TRBD1 (6 bases). The CDR3 is made up of 13 amino acids. From germline, CDR1 is SGHNT and CDR2 YYREEE (reference sequence). V was cut by 6 bases and J by 1 base, with 11 bases left in between. The CDR3 DNA reads TGTGCCAGCACGCAAGACAGGTCCTACGAGCAGTACTTC. It translates to CASTQDRSYEQYF.

This clonotype has a handful of counts. V and J are TRBV5-1 and TRBJ2-3; 11 nucleotides align to TRBD2. The junction had 12 bases not matched to a gene; V was cut back by 0 bases and J by 3 bases. The CDR3 has 19 residues. In germline, CDR1 is SGHRS, CDR2 YFSETQ. This CDR3 is CASSLATSGRVFGTDTQYF. The CDR3 coding sequence is TGCGCCAGCAGCTTGGCAACTAGCGGGAGAGTATTTGGTACAGATACGCAGTATTTT. The full variable domain, with the rest looked up from reference TRBV5-1 and TRBJ2-3, is KAGVTQTPRYLIKTRGQQVTLSCSPISGHRSVSWYQQTPGQGLQFLFEYFSETQRNKGNFPGRFSGRQFSNSRSEMNVSTLELGDSALYLCASSLATSGRVFGTDTQYFGPGTRLTVL.

The chain carries TRBV6-1 and TRBJ1-1; the D is unclear. Germline V gives CDR1 MNHNS, CDR2 SASEGT. This CDR3 comprises 14 residues. V lost 2 bases to trimming and J lost 7 bases, with 14 bases between them. DNA for the CDR3: TGTGCCAGCAGTGAATTGGCGGGGAGTGGTGAAGCTTTCTTT. Translation gives CASSELAGSGEAFF.

The sample holds a few counts of this clonotype. The chain employs TRBV20-1 and TRBJ2-5; perhaps TRBD1 as D (7 bases). The V gene lost 0 bases and the J gene lost 5 bases, with 16 bases spanning the gap. Germline V gene data show CDR1 as DFQATT and CDR2 as SNEGSKA (reference sequence). The length of the CDR3 is 15 residues. CDR3 sequence: CSARDPTGAGETQYF. The CDR3 nucleotides are TGCAGTGCTAGAGATCCCACAGGGGCGGGGGAGACCCAGTACTTC.

By sample share, this clonotype is medium-sized. The CDR3 reads CASSQELAAYEQYF. As DNA, the CDR3 is TGCGCCAGCAGCCAAGAGTTGGCCGCCTACGAGCAGTACTTC. The chain has TRBV4-1 and TRBJ2-7; D is ambiguous. Trimming took 0 bases from V and 2 from J, leaving 8 bases between them. The germline CDR1 and CDR2 sequences are MGHRA and YSYEKL. The CDR3 sequence is 14 residues long.

This clonotype occurred many times. The chain joins TRBV10-3 to TRBJ2-3; D not resolved. In germline, CDR1 is ENHRY, CDR2 SYGVKD. CDR3 length: 13 amino acids. Trimming left V 2 bases short and J 3 bases short, with 6 bases between. The CDR3 sequence: CAISEGRTDTQYF. The CDR3 nucleotides are TGTGCCATCAGTGAGGGCAGAACAGATACGCAGTATTTT.

This clonotype occurred many times. This rearrangement joins TRBV7-8 to TRBJ2-1, with a tentative D call TRBD2 (6 bases). Between the trimmed V and J ends, which lost 4 bases and 6 bases, there was a span of 10 bases. Germline V CDR1 and CDR2: SGHVS, FQNEAQ. This CDR3 region has 13 residues. The DNA of the CDR3 is TGTGCCAGCAGCTCGCGGCGGGGCAATGAGCAGTTCTTC. It specifies CASSSRRGNEQFF.

This clonotype was counted only a few times. This sequence joins TRBV7-9 and TRBJ2-7; the D gene could be TRBD1 or TRBD2 (5 bases each). Germline values: CDR1 SEHNR, CDR2 FQNEAQ (reference sequence). There are 14 residues in the CDR3. Trimming removed 5 bases at V and 3 bases at J, with 14 bases between. CDR3 amino acids: CASSRGTRDYEQYF. The CDR3 DNA is TGTGCCAGCAGCCGAGGGACGAGGGACTACGAGCAGTACTTC.

This clonotype was seen many times. The J gene is TRBJ2-1, the V gene TRBV3-1; D uncertain. Germline assignment: CDR1 LGHDT and CDR2 YNNKEL (reference sequence). The V and J ends lost 0 bases and 8 bases respectively, with 14 bases between them. The CDR3 length is 15 residues. CDR3 nucleotides: TGTGCCAGCAGCCAAGATCTGGGAATCATCGATGAGCAGTTCTTC. This translates into CASSQDLGIIDEQFF.

This clonotype was counted ten times or more. V and J are TRBV6-1 and TRBJ2-3; TRBD1 aligns across 10 bases. The CDR3 runs 16 residues. V lost 6 bases to trimming and J lost 2 bases; unmatched junction nucleotides: 8. Germline V gives CDR1 MNHNS, CDR2 SASEGT. The CDR3 loop reads CASRPGQGTFTDTQYF. The DNA for the CDR3 is TGTGCCAGCAGACCGGGACAGGGGACCTTCACAGATACGCAGTATTTT.

In its sample, this clonotype was seen many times. The chain recombines TRBV10-3 with TRBJ2-2; the D gene is possibly TRBD2 (5 bases). V shed 7 bases and J shed 1 base, with 7 bases lying between them. In germline, CDR1 is ENHRY, CDR2 SYGVKD. This CDR3 has 13 amino acids. CDR3 nucleotides: TGTGCCATCAATGGAGGGAACACCGGGGAGCTGTTTTTT. Translated: CAINGGNTGELFF.

This clonotype was found a few times. The rearrangement joins TRBV5-1 to TRBJ1-5, with D possibly matching TRBD1 (5 bases). The CDR3 extends over 13 amino acids. Trimming left V 3 bases short and J 4 bases short, with 8 bases between. The germline CDR1 and CDR2 sequences are SGHRS and YFSETQ. CDR3 DNA sequence: TGCGCCAGCAGCTGGGACGGGAATCAGCCCCAGCATTTT. As protein: CASSWDGNQPQHF.

This clonotype was recorded many times. This sequence joins TRBV10-3 and TRBJ2-7; TRBD1 matches 7 bases. With V trimmed by 10 bases and J by 3 bases, 6 bases remained unmatched. Germline V gene data show CDR1 as ENHRY and CDR2 as SYGVKD. CDR3 length equals 12 residues. CDR3: CASTGVLYEQYF. The CDR3 DNA reads as TGTGCCAGCACAGGGGTCCTCTACGAGCAGTACTTC.

This chain links TRBV14 with TRBJ1-5; D gene ambiguous. CDR3 length: 12 amino acids. Germline V gene data show CDR1 as SGHDN and CDR2 as FVKESK. Trimming removed 1 base at V and 9 bases at J, with 7 bases between. The CDR3 protein is CASSQVGRPQHF. The CDR3 DNA reads as TGTGCCAGCAGCCAAGTAGGGAGGCCCCAGCATTTT.

For this clonotype: A read error is possible here, since a much larger clone lies one base away. The rearrangement uses TRBV6-6 and TRBJ1-6, with unresolved D. The germline V gene has CDR1 MNHNY and CDR2 SVGAGI (reference sequence). This CDR3 has 15 residues. CDR3 region: CVSSRVSQNNSPLHF. The CDR3 DNA reads TGTGTCAGCAGCCGTGTTTCTCAAAATAATTCACCCCTCCACTTT.

There are many counts of this clonotype. Written as DNA, the CDR3 is TGTGCCAGCTCACCGAGCAAGAACACCGGGGAGCTGTTTTTT. It yields the protein CASSPSKNTGELFF. This chain joins TRBV18 and TRBJ2-2; D gene unclear. The CDR3 has 14 amino acids. V was clipped by 3 bases and J by 1 base, with 6 bases between them. Germline V gene sequence: CDR1 KGHSH, CDR2 LQKENI.

In its sample, this clonotype was seen a few times. J is TRBJ2-1 and V is TRBV4-2; D unclear. Deletions cut 0 bases from V and 8 bases from J, with 17 bases between. Germline assignment: CDR1 LGHNA and CDR2 YNFKEQ. The CDR3 runs 16 residues. The CDR3, as DNA: TGTGCCAGCAGCCAAGAGAGAACTGCTGGTTCCGATGAGCAGTTCTTC. Translated, it gives CASSQERTAGSDEQFF.

This clonotype occurred many times. The genes are TRBV19 and TRBJ2-1, with a tentative D call TRBD2 (5 bases). The germline V and J ends were trimmed by 5 bases and 0 bases, with 11 bases remaining between them. This CDR3 contains 15 residues. In germline, CDR1 is LNHDA, CDR2 SQIVND (reference sequence). The CDR3 sequence is CASSLDSSSYNEQFF. The CDR3 DNA reads as TGTGCCAGTAGTTTGGACTCGAGCTCCTACAATGAGCAGTTCTTC.

The V call is TRBV5-1, the J call TRBJ1-1; 9 bases line up with TRBD1. This CDR3 is 14 amino acids long. The V gene's germline CDR1 is SGHRS and CDR2 YFSETQ. V was clipped by 1 base and J by 5 bases; unmatched bases: 3. CDR3 nucleotides: TGCGCCAGCAGCTTGTTGGGACAGGGAACTGAAGCTTTCTTT. Amino acids: CASSLLGQGTEAFF. The full variable domain, with the rest looked up from reference TRBV5-1 and TRBJ1-1, is KAGVTQTPRYLIKTRGQQVTLSCSPISGHRSVSWYQQTPGQGLQFLFEYFSETQRNKGNFPGRFSGRQFSNSRSEMNVSTLELGDSALYLCASSLLGQGTEAFFGQGTRLTVV.